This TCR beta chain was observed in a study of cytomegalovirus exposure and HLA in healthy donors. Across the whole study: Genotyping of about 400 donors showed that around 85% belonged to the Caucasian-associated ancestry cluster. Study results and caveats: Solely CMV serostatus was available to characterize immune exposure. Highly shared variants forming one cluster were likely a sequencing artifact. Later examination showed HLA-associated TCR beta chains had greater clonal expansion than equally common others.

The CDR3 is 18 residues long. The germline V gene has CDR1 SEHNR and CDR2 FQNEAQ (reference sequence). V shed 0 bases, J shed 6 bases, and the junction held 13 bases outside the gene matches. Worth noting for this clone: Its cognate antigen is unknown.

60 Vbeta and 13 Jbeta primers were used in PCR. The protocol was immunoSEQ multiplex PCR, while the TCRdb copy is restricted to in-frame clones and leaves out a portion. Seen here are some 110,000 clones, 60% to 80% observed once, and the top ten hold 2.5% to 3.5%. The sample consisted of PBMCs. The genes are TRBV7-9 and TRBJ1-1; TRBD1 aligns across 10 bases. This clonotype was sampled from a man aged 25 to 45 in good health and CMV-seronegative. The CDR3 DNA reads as TGTGCCAGCAGCTTAGCGGCCGGGACAGGGGTTTCTAGGGCTGAAGCTTTCTTT. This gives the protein CASSLAAGTGVSRAEAFF.